Shown below are 28 T cell receptor beta chains from a single sample sequenced in a study of T cells in Graves' hyperthyroidism and ophthalmopathy. There were TCR beta CDR3 regions amplified from RNA transcripts. The HTBI primer set served for first-round RT-PCR of the TCR CDR3. TCRdb re-called the multiplex PCR reads with MiXCR, one entry per CDR3 protein. The repertoire has 460,000 or so distinct CDR3 sequences, around 15% of them found once; the top ten carry 17%. Sequences were obtained from blood. Receptors were obtained from a woman between 18 and 29 years old with Graves' hyperthyroidism.

Ten or more counts support this clonotype. The rearrangement joins TRBV6-1 to TRBJ2-2, with D possibly TRBD1 on 6 matching bases. From germline, CDR1 is MNHNS and CDR2 SASEGT. Deletions cut 3 bases from V and 7 bases from J, with 15 bases between. This CDR3 region has 15 residues. For the CDR3, the DNA is TGTGCCAGCAGTGACCGGTCAGGGGCGGGCGGGGAGCTGTTTTTT. Its protein is CASSDRSGAGGELFF.

In the case of this clonotype: An end of the junction does not agree with germline; a read error may underlie this. The V call is TRBV5-1, the J call TRBJ2-7, with 7 bases aligning to TRBD2. This CDR3 has 15 residues. CDR1 SGHRS and CDR2 YFSETQ come from the germline V gene. CDR3 residues: CACSLQTSNPPEQYF. CDR3 DNA: TGCGCCTGCAGCTTGCAGACTAGCAACCCCCCCGAGCAGTACTTC.

This clonotype was seen repeatedly, ten times or more. The rearrangement uses TRBV3-1 and TRBJ1-2; D uncertain. Trimming took 2 bases from V and 5 from J, leaving 9 bases between them. The CDR3 length is 13 residues. In germline, CDR1 is LGHDT, CDR2 YNNKEL (reference sequence). The CDR3 is CASSQRTGYGYTF. The DNA for the CDR3 is TGTGCCAGCAGCCAAAGGACTGGGTATGGCTACACCTTC. The complete variable domain, with remaining parts taken from reference TRBV3-1 and TRBJ1-2, reads DTAVSQTPKYLVTQMGNDKSIKCEQNLGHDTMYWYKQDSKKFLKIMFSYNNKELIINETVPNRFSPKSPDKAHLNLHINSLELGDSAVYFCASSQRTGYGYTFGSGTRLTVV.

The V gene is TRBV13, the J gene TRBJ2-5, with 14 nucleotides matching TRBD2. The J segment lost 2 bases and the V segment lost 5 bases, leaving 7 bases of the junction unmatched. Germline V lookup: CDR1 PRHDT, CDR2 FYEKMQ (reference sequence). This CDR3 contains 17 residues. This CDR3 is CASSGTSGSSRQETQYF. CDR3 DNA: TGTGCCAGCAGCGGGACTAGCGGGAGTAGTAGGCAAGAGACCCAGTACTTC.

Ten or more counts support this clonotype. The chain is built from TRBV7-9 and TRBJ2-3, with D possibly being TRBD2 (6 bases). V lost 6 bases, J lost 2 bases, and 12 bases lay in between. The CDR3 length is 14 residues. Germline CDR1 is SEHNR and CDR2 is FQNEAQ (reference sequence). CDR3 coding DNA: TGTGCCAGCAGAGCGGCGGGGTACACAGATACGCAGTATTTT. It codes for CASRAAGYTDTQYF. The entire variable domain, with the rest obtained from reference TRBV7-9 and TRBJ2-3, is as follows: DTGVSQNPRHKITKRGQNVTFRCDPISEHNRLYWYRQTLGQGPEFLTYFQNEAQLEKSRLLSDRFSAERPKGSFSTLEIQRTEQGDSAMYLCASRAAGYTDTQYFGPGTRLTVL.

This clonotype has at least ten counts. This sequence may be a read error, since a much larger clone differs from it by one base. The rearrangement joins TRBV5-4 to TRBJ2-3; 9 nucleotides match TRBD2. Germline V gene lookup returns CDR1 SGHNT and CDR2 YYREEE (reference sequence). This CDR3 spans 16 amino acids. The ends lost 1 base at V and 0 bases at J; junction bases unmatched: 3. The CDR3 loop reads CASSLTAGGSTDTQYF. The CDR3 DNA sequence: TGTGCCAGCAGCTTGACGGCGGGAGGGAGCACAGATACGCAGTATTTT.

The chain joins TRBV18 to TRBJ2-1; D uncertain. The V gene's germline CDR1 is KGHSH and CDR2 LQKENI. The CDR3 consists of 19 residues. V was shortened by 4 bases and J by 0 bases, with 22 bases between the two germline ends. The CDR3 DNA sequence: TGTGCCAGCTCACGGGCCCGAGCCGCAGAAGTAAGCTCCTACAATGAGCAGTTCTTC. It translates to CASSRARAAEVSSYNEQFF.

This clonotype was counted at least ten times. This rearrangement joins TRBV7-2 to TRBJ2-4; D is possibly TRBD2 (6 bases). This CDR3 is 16 amino acids long. V was cut by 1 base and J by 6 bases, with 16 bases left in between. The germline CDR1 and CDR2 sequences are SGHTA and FQGNSA. In nucleotides, the CDR3 is TGTGCCAGCAGCTTAGTCGGAACGGGAGTCGGAAACATTCAGTACTTC. It codes for CASSLVGTGVGNIQYF.

This clonotype was picked up many times. The chain couples TRBV7-2 to TRBJ2-1; D unclear. Germline assignment: CDR1 SGHTA and CDR2 FQGNSA. The CDR3 consists of 12 residues. V gave up 2 bases and J gave up 8 bases, with 7 bases separating them. The CDR3 reads CASSLRWDEQFF. Written as DNA, the CDR3 is TGTGCCAGCAGCTTAAGGTGGGATGAGCAGTTCTTC.

The CDR3 DNA reads as TGCAGTGCTAGTCCCCCGACTAGTATCCGGACCCAGTACTTC. The encoded protein is CSASPPTSIRTQYF. The chain links TRBV20-1 to TRBJ2-5, with TRBD2 as a possible D gene (6 bases). Deletions cut 3 bases from V and 7 bases from J, with 18 bases between. Germline lookup yields CDR1 DFQATT and CDR2 SNEGSKA (reference sequence). This CDR3 spans 14 amino acids.

This clonotype came up a few times. This sequence joins TRBV29-1 and TRBJ2-1; D ambiguous. CDR1 is SQVTM and CDR2 is ANQGSEA in the germline V gene. V lost 3 bases to trimming and J lost 10 bases, with 13 bases between them. This CDR3 contains 12 residues. As DNA, the CDR3 is TGCAGCGTTGACAAGAGTCTTGAAGAGCAGTTCTTC. Translation gives CSVDKSLEEQFF.

Ten or more counts support this clonotype. This chain connects TRBV6-1 to TRBJ1-1; TRBD1 aligns across 8 bases. Trimming took 8 bases from V and 0 from J; bases not matched to a gene: 8. In germline, CDR1 is MNHNS, CDR2 SASEGT. This CDR3 spans 15 amino acids. The CDR3 DNA reads TGTGCCAGCTTCCCGACAGGGGTGGTGAACACTGAAGCTTTCTTT. It specifies CASFPTGVVNTEAFF.

This clonotype has at least ten counts. The chain employs TRBV5-1 and TRBJ2-1; possible D gene TRBD2, 6 bases. The V gene lost 4 bases and the J gene lost 9 bases, with 17 bases spanning the gap. Germline V gives CDR1 SGHRS, CDR2 YFSETQ. The CDR3 covers 14 residues. CDR3 DNA sequence: TGCGCCAGCAGCCTAAGACTAGACCAGGGTGAGCAGTTCTTC. Protein: CASSLRLDQGEQFF.

This clonotype appeared many times. The rearrangement joins TRBV11-2 to TRBJ2-1; 13 bases align to TRBD2. CDR3 length: 15 residues. V was clipped by 5 bases and J by 4 bases; unmatched bases: 2. The germline gives CDR1 SGHAT, CDR2 FQNNGV. The CDR3 DNA reads TGTGCCAGCAGCCAGGGACTAGCGGGATACAATGAGCAGTTCTTC. Translation gives CASSQGLAGYNEQFF.

This clonotype was found a few times. This rearrangement joins TRBV18 to TRBJ2-4, with TRBD1 identical over 10 bases. CDR3 length equals 14 residues. With 2 bases clipped from V and 9 bases from J, the junction kept 4 bases outside the gene matches. Germline loops: CDR1 KGHSH, CDR2 LQKENI. The CDR3 DNA reads as TGTGCCAGCTCACCAGCGGGACAGGGGAGCATTCAGTACTTC. Amino acid sequence: CASSPAGQGSIQYF.

This clonotype was recorded at least ten times. This chain connects TRBV9 to TRBJ2-2; no clear D gene. From germline, CDR1 is SGDLS and CDR2 YYNGEE. Trimming took off 2 bases at V and 5 bases at J, with 7 bases between the two ends. This CDR3 has 13 residues. The CDR3 region has the DNA TGTGCCAGCAGCGTCTGGGGAACCGGGGAGCTGTTTTTT. This translates into CASSVWGTGELFF.

This clonotype was counted at least ten times. V and J are TRBV30 and TRBJ1-2; TRBD1 matches 7 bases. The length of the CDR3 is 13 residues. V lost 5 bases to trimming and J lost 4 bases; unmatched junction nucleotides: 7. Germline-derived CDR1 and CDR2 are GTSNPN and SVGIG (reference sequence). The CDR3 reads CAWGEGAPYGYTF. Here the CDR3 DNA reads TGTGCCTGGGGAGAGGGGGCTCCCTATGGCTACACCTTC.

The V and J genes are TRBV9 and TRBJ2-7; 7 bases agree with TRBD2. Germline values: CDR1 SGDLS, CDR2 YYNGEE. This CDR3 has 17 amino acids. Trimming removed 1 base from V and 6 bases from J; junction bases left unmatched: 16. The CDR3 nucleotides read TGTGCCAGCAGCGTATCTGGGGGACCAGCGGGAAATCGCGAGCAGTACTTC. Protein sequence: CASSVSGGPAGNREQYF.

This clonotype was detected many times. The chain combines TRBV11-1 with TRBJ2-2; 8 positions agree with TRBD1. Germline V CDR1 and CDR2: SGHAT, FQDESV (reference sequence). CDR3 length equals 16 residues. V shed 5 bases, J shed 4 bases, and the junction held 9 bases outside the gene matches. This CDR3 reads CASSHGRQGFTGELFF. The CDR3 bases are TGTGCCAGCAGCCACGGTCGACAGGGGTTCACCGGGGAGCTGTTTTTT. The full variable domain, rest sourced from reference TRBV11-1 and TRBJ2-2, is EAEVAQSPRYKITEKSQAVAFWCDPISGHATLYWYRQILGQGPELLVQFQDESVVDDSQLPKDRFSAERLKGVDSTLKIQPAELGDSAMYLCASSHGRQGFTGELFFGEGSRLTVL.

The chain recombines TRBV5-1 with TRBJ2-1; 7 positions agree with TRBD1. Trimming took 1 base from V and 0 from J; bases not matched to a gene: 7. The CDR3 consists of 17 residues. Germline loops: CDR1 SGHRS, CDR2 YFSETQ. The CDR3 is CASSLPPTGSSYNEQFF. The CDR3, as DNA: TGCGCCAGCAGCTTGCCCCCGACAGGGAGCTCCTACAATGAGCAGTTCTTC.

This clonotype was picked up one time. The V gene is TRBV18, the J gene TRBJ1-1; perhaps TRBD1 as D (5 bases). The CDR3 spans 13 residues. V shed 5 bases and J shed 1 base, with 8 bases lying between them. Germline V gene sequence: CDR1 KGHSH, CDR2 LQKENI. Written as DNA, the CDR3 is TGTGCCAGCTCAATTGACAGGAACACTGAAGCTTTCTTT. Amino acid sequence: CASSIDRNTEAFF. The full variable domain, with the rest looked up from reference TRBV18 and TRBJ1-1, is NAGVMQNPRHLVRRRGQEARLRCSPMKGHSHVYWYRQLPEEGLKFMVYLQKENIIDESGMPKERFSAEFPKEGPSILRIQQVVRGDSAAYFCASSIDRNTEAFFGQGTRLTVV.

This clonotype occurred a few times. J is TRBJ2-3 and V is TRBV7-8, with 13 nucleotides matching TRBD2. The CDR3 is 17 residues long. CDR1 and CDR2 (germline): SGHVS, FQNEAQ. The V and J ends lost 6 bases and 4 bases, in that order; junction bases with no gene match: 10. The CDR3 loop is CASRPRGLAGSADTQYF. Written as DNA, the CDR3 is TGTGCCAGCAGGCCGCGGGGACTAGCGGGATCCGCAGATACGCAGTATTTT.

The CDR3 spells CASRVRTGGFIRYGYTF. The CDR3 DNA is TGCGCCAGCCGAGTCCGGACAGGGGGCTTCATTAGGTATGGCTACACCTTC. The chain employs TRBV5-1 and TRBJ1-2; 11 positions agree with TRBD1. This CDR3 has 17 amino acids. J gave up 5 bases and V 7 bases, and 16 bases lay outside the gene matches. Per germline, CDR1 SGHRS and CDR2 YFSETQ.

The V gene is TRBV6-1, the J gene TRBJ1-1; the D gene is possibly TRBD1 (6 bases). Trimming removed 0 bases from V and 11 bases from J, with 19 bases in between. In germline, CDR1 is MNHNS, CDR2 SASEGT. This CDR3 region has 15 residues. CDR3 in DNA: TGTGCCAGCAGTGAAGCACAGGGTTTACTAATACGCGCTTTCTTT. It yields the protein CASSEAQGLLIRAFF.

The V and J genes are TRBV3-1 and TRBJ2-4; 7 nucleotides agree with TRBD2. V lost 0 bases to trimming and J lost 0 bases; unmatched junction nucleotides: 2. CDR3 length: 16 amino acids. CDR1 and CDR2 (germline): LGHDT, YNNKEL (reference sequence). CDR3 residues: CASSQDLAEAKNIQYF. CDR3 bases: TGTGCCAGCAGCCAAGATCTAGCGGAAGCCAAAAACATTCAGTACTTC.

About this clonotype: One base away lies a much larger clone, so this may be a sequencing read error. The CDR3 DNA follows: TGTGCCAGCAACTTAAGCGCCGAGCAGTACTTC. Translated: CASNLSAEQYF. The V call is TRBV12-3 or TRBV12-4, the J call TRBJ2-7, with no clear D. The CDR3 is 11 amino acids. V dropped 7 bases and J dropped 6 bases, with 10 bases sitting between them.

This clonotype has a handful of counts. The chain carries TRBV19 and TRBJ1-2; 8 bases map to TRBD1. The CDR3 runs 15 residues. From germline, CDR1 is LNHDA and CDR2 SQIVND (reference sequence). Trimming at V came to 7 bases and at J to 2 bases, leaving 9 bases not matched to a gene. The DNA for the CDR3 is TGTGCCAGTACCAAAGGACAGGGAAGAAACTATGGCTACACCTTC. Amino acids: CASTKGQGRNYGYTF. Filled out from reference TRBV19 and TRBJ1-2, the complete variable domain reads DGGITQSPKYLFRKEGQNVTLSCEQNLNHDAMYWYRQDPGQGLRLIYYSQIVNDFQKGDIAEGYSVSREKKESFPLTVTSAQKNPTAFYLCASTKGQGRNYGYTFGSGTRLTVV.

This clonotype was seen at least ten times. J is TRBJ2-1 and V is TRBV29-1, with D maybe TRBD2 (5 bases). This CDR3 has 15 amino acids. CDR1 is SQVTM, CDR2 ANQGSEA, per germline. V lost 6 bases, J lost 4 bases, and 19 bases lay in between. The CDR3 bases are TGCAGCGTCCAATCCACGGAGGCTGTATACAATGAGCAGTTCTTC. Protein product: CSVQSTEAVYNEQFF.